This T cell receptor (beta chain) was retrieved from a study of blood T cells in healthy people across ages (dated by TCRdb to 2014 to 2015). Context from the whole study: In model experiments, template switching captured about one uniquely barcoded TCR beta cDNA molecule for every two T cells. To track age-related changes in TCR beta repertoire diversity, the study relied on deep sequencing normalized with unique cDNA molecular identifiers. Four age groups were formed from the donors: young (average 16 years), middle-aged (less than 40), aged (62) and long-lived (82). Donors of different ages were randomly distributed across sequencing lanes to avoid experimental bias. For two donors (one aged 18 to 29 and one aged 80 or older), the study analyzed two additional independent replicas of 1 million unique cDNA reads from the same blood draw. General findings and caveats noted by the study authors: The percentage of naive T cells measured by flow cytometry correlated strongly with observed TCR beta diversity. Because the CMV infection status of the donors was unknown, age-related changes in expanded clonotypes may potentially have been confounded. Observed TCR beta diversity per million T cells fell roughly linearly with age, and a significant reduction was already apparent by age around 40. Compared with the aged group, the long-lived group had more naive CD4+ T cells, fewer expanded clones and increased TCR diversity, suggesting age selection. Conclusive comparison of naive and antigen-experienced compartments was prevented by the profiling of bulk unsorted PBMCs. Estimates of total diversity from one million sequenced T cells were regarded as lower bounds and underestimates.

This clonotype has ten or more counts. Its antigen is currently not known. Within one base of it there is no much larger clone, and no base qualities were kept. V is reduced by 5 bases and J by 9 bases, leaving a spacing of 8 bases between them. Its CDR3 holds 11 amino acids, cysteine through phenylalanine. Only the CDR3 region is kept as DNA, spanning 33 bases read in frame from base 1. CDR1 and CDR2 were assigned from the germline V gene as SQVTM and ANQGSEA. Library creation used 5' RACE. The reads were generated on an Illumina HiSeq 2500. A second PCR of about 7 to 12 cycles was run with a J-beta primer mix and a sample-barcoded 5' primer. Each TCR beta cDNA molecule received a unique molecular identifier from a template-switch 5' adaptor carrying 12 random nucleotides. Each sample yielded at least 3 million CDR3-containing paired-end reads. All of the RNA was converted into first-strand cDNA using the Mint cDNA synthesis kit, with a TRBC-specific oligonucleotide serving as the primer. Following uracil-DNA glycosylase treatment, a first 18-cycle PCR with universal primers M1SS and BC2_uni_R was performed on all cDNA. As for the authors' bioinformatics: Each sample was normalized by randomly selecting 1 million high-quality reads, each carrying a distinct molecular identifier. Instead of being binned into consensus sequences, reads with shared molecular identifiers were discarded. MiTCR, run with a Q25 quality threshold and the strictest error-elimination algorithm, handled CDR3 identification, clonotype clustering and error correction. A nonparametric unseen species model with Euler transformation was used to estimate lower-bound total TCR beta diversity. TCRdb passed the public sequencing reads through fastp at Q25 and MiXCR, retaining productive beta sequences. Merged by CDR3 protein, the rows form single entries marked with the most common genes and DNA. These V and J calls are TCRdb output, not the study's own analysis. This sample gives about 800,000 distinct CDR3 sequences in total; 58% of them show up just once. The top ten constitute over 20% of the sample.

Systemically healthy Caucasian individuals from Russia, some 40 in total and aged roughly 6 to 100 years, were included as donors. Each donor gave approximately 10 milliliters of peripheral blood, collected into EDTA-treated Vacutainer tubes. Ficoll-Paque density-gradient centrifugation was used to isolate PBMCs, with at least 7 million per sample. Trizol reagent was used to extract total RNA from PBMCs, with at least 5 micrograms per sample. For every donor, flow cytometry on a PBMC aliquot measured the percentage of naive CD45RAhigh/CD27high T cells. The chain is made from TRBV29-1 and TRBJ2-6; no D gene is confidently identified. Material: blood. The origin of this receptor is a man under 40 in good health. Here is the DNA: TGCAGCGTTTACGGTGGCAACGTCCTGACTTTC. Its protein product is CSVYGGNVLTF.